The clone carrying this TCR beta chain has a handful of counts. Antigen unknown. Every TCR cDNA molecule bore its own unique molecular identifier. TCRdb re-called the 5' RACE reads with MiXCR, one entry per CDR3 protein. The table has 80,000 to 95,000 distinct CDR3 sequences, approximately 8.9% seen once. As for time point: sample taken at primary tumor resection. Whole RNA from tumor, nontumor lung or frozen PBMC was sequenced unsorted. The cohort: 70 to 75 early-stage, untreated non-small cell lung cancer patients. The data derive from a study of spatial heterogeneity in lung cancer. Study-level information: More beta-chain than alpha-chain sequences were consistently detected.

The V gene's germline CDR1 is MNHEY and CDR2 SMNVEV (reference sequence). V lost 5 bases, J lost 4 bases, and 6 bases stayed unmatched. This CDR3 comprises 14 residues. Study-level results: Relative to follow-up, resection was when ubiquitous expanded tumor TCRs appeared more in blood.

The clonotype originates from a male donor with early-stage non-small cell lung cancer. The gene calls are TRBV27 and TRBJ2-7; TRBD1 aligns across 9 bases. Specimen: PBMCs, collected at surgery. The CDR3 nucleotides are TGTGCCAGCAGTCCGGGACAGGGATGGTACGAGCAGTACTTC. Translation: CASSPGQGWYEQYF.